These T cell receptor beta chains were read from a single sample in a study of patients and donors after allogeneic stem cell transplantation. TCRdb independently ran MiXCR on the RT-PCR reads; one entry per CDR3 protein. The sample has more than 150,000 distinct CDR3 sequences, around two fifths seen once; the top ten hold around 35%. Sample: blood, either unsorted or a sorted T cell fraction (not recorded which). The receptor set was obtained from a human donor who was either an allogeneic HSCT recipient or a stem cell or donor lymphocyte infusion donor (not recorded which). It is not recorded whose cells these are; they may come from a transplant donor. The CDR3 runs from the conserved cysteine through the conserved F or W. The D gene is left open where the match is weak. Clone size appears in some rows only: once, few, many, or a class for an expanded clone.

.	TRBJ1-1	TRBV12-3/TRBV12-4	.	CASSPPVNTEAFF	TGTGCCAGCAGTCCCCCAGTGAACACTGAAGCTTTCTTT
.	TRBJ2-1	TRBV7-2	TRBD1	CASSSYRGPILNEQFF	TGTGCCAGCAGCAGCTACAGGGGCCCTATTCTCAATGAGCAGTTCTTC
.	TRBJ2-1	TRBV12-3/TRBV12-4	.	CASSPGPEQFF	TGTGCCAGCAGTCCCGGGCCTGAGCAGTTCTTC
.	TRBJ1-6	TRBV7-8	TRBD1	CASSPGGDSPLHF	TGTGCCAGCAGCCCAGGGGGCGATTCACCCCTCCACTTT
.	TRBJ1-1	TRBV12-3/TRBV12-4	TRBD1	CASSLFTWTGGWAEAFF	TGTGCCAGCAGTCTCTTCACCTGGACAGGGGGCTGGGCTGAAGCTTTCTTT
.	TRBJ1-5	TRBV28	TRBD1	CASSSLKQGAGNQPQHF	TGTGCCAGCAGCTCCCTTAAACAGGGGGCGGGCAATCAGCCCCAGCATTTT
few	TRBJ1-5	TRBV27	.	CASSLVQGGNQPQHF	TGTGCCAGCAGTTTAGTACAGGGAGGCAATCAGCCCCAGCATTTT
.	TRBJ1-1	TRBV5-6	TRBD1	CASRQTGRNTEAFF	TGTGCCAGCCGCCAGACAGGGAGGAACACTGAAGCTTTCTTT
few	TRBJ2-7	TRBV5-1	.	CASSRGWGLYEQYF	TGCGCCAGCAGCCGTGGGTGGGGTCTATACGAGCAGTACTTC
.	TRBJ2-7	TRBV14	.	CASSPNRLYEQYF	TGTGCCAGCAGCCCCAATCGACTCTACGAGCAGTACTTC
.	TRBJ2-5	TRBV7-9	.	CASSLVAPTGQETQYF	TGTGCCAGCAGCTTAGTGGCCCCAACAGGGCAAGAGACCCAGTACTTC
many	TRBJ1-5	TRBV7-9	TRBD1	CASSLTGTGNQPQHF	TGTGCCAGCAGTCTTACCGGGACAGGCAATCAGCCCCAGCATTTT
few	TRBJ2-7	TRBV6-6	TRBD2	CATGRSGYEQYF	TGTGCCACCGGGAGGAGTGGCTACGAGCAGTACTTC
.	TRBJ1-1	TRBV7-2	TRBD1	CASSLRGQVNTEAFF	TGTGCCAGCAGCTTACGGGGACAGGTGAACACTGAAGCTTTCTTT
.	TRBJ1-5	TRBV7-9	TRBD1	CASSLAGTGGGQPQHF	TGTGCCAGCAGCTTAGCGGGGACAGGGGGCGGCCAGCCCCAGCATTTT
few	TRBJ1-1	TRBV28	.	CASSPPQGGEAFF	TGTGCCAGCAGTCCCCCACAGGGAGGAGAAGCTTTCTTT